Listed below are T cell receptor beta chains from one sample, sequenced in a study of shared clonotypes between healthy human individuals. TCRdb's table, derived via immunoSEQ multiplex PCR, lists solely in-frame clones and lacks some. The sample consists of 1,100,000 or so clones, about 84% of them appearing once. The sequencing sample was made of memory CD4+ T cells from PBMCs. These receptors were obtained from a man aged 18 to 30 in good health. Some clones in this sample may be carry-over from other donors' samples. Each CDR3 is given with its conserved first and last residue. Fields, in order: V gene, D gene, J gene, clone size, CDR3 protein, CDR3 DNA. A D gene is named only where the DNA matches it firmly. Size is stated for part of the rows, as once, few or many counts, or as a class when the clone is expanded.

TRBV7-3	-	TRBJ2-2	-	CASSPYSPGETGELFF	TGTGCCAGCAGCCCTTATTCCCCGGGGGAGACCGGGGAGCTGTTTTTT
TRBV28	-	TRBJ2-7	-	CASSPGGGGAYEQYF	TGTGCCAGCAGTCCCGGTGGAGGGGGGGCCTACGAGCAGTACTTC
TRBV5-1	TRBD2	TRBJ2-2	-	CASSGLGNTGELFF	TGCGCCAGCTCGGGACTAGGAAACACCGGGGAGCTGTTTTTT
TRBV7-3	-	TRBJ2-1	-	CASSLTSGVYNEQFF	TGTGCCAGCAGCTTAACGTCGGGGGTCTACAATGAGCAGTTCTTC
TRBV19	-	TRBJ1-1	-	CASSSQPSNTEAFF	TGTGCCAGTAGTTCACAACCGTCGAACACTGAAGCTTTCTTT
TRBV5-4	TRBD2	TRBJ2-5	-	CASSLNGGRARETQYF	TGTGCCAGCAGCCTGAATGGCGGGAGAGCGCGGGAGACCCAGTACTTC
TRBV30	-	TRBJ1-3	-	CAWSVLFGNTIYF	TGTGCCTGGAGCGTCCTCTTTGGAAACACCATATATTTT
TRBV28	-	TRBJ1-1	few	CARDNRGRLPSTDTEAFF	TGTGCCAGAGACAACCGGGGACGGCTTCCATCCACGGACACTGAAGCTTTCTTT
TRBV5-4	-	TRBJ1-2	-	CASSLFAGAGGYTF	TGTGCCAGCAGCTTGTTTGCGGGGGCGGGAGGCTACACCTTC
TRBV2	-	TRBJ2-5	-	CACRQSRETQYF	TGTGCCTGTCGACAGTCCAGGGAGACCCAGTACTTC
TRBV28	-	TRBJ2-3	-	CASRTDSTDTQYF	TGTGCCAGCAGAACGGACAGCACAGATACGCAGTATTTT
TRBV18	-	TRBJ2-5	few	CASSLTRDGETQYF	TGTGCCAGCTCACTAACCAGGGACGGGGAGACCCAGTACTTC
TRBV6-5	-	TRBJ2-7	-	CATLLPRTYSYEQYF	TGTGCCACCCTCCTCCCGAGGACGTACTCCTACGAGCAGTACTTC
TRBV19	-	TRBJ2-7	-	CASSITGITHEQYF	TGTGCCAGTAGTATAACAGGGATAACCCACGAGCAGTACTTC
TRBV2	TRBD1	TRBJ1-2	-	CASSELPPGQGASGYTF	TGTGCCAGCAGTGAACTTCCCCCGGGACAGGGGGCGTCGGGCTACACCTTC
TRBV5-1	-	TRBJ1-1	-	CASREANTEAFF	TGCGCCAGCAGGGAGGCGAACACTGAAGCTTTCTTT
TRBV2	TRBD2	TRBJ2-1	-	CASSEVSGRTRSDEQFF	TGTGCCAGCAGTGAAGTTAGCGGGAGGACTCGTTCCGATGAGCAGTTCTTC
TRBV7-8	-	TRBJ1-1	-	CASSLWTLSGRTEAFF	TGTGCCAGCAGCTTATGGACCCTCTCAGGGAGGACTGAAGCTTTCTTT